This T cell receptor beta chain was sequenced in a study of blood T cell repertoires in COVID-19. About the study: Material from acute and convalescent COVID-19 was sourced from the United States, Italy and Spain. T cells, B-cell-depleted T cells, or PBMCs supplied cDNA or gDNA.

The repertoire was sequenced with immunoSEQ multiplex PCR; TCRdb's copy has only in-frame clones and lacks some. The table records tens of thousands of clones, around nine tenths of them present only once. The germline gives CDR1 DFQATT, CDR2 SNEGSKA (reference sequence). The junction had 9 bases not matched to a gene; V was cut back by 3 bases and J by 6 bases. This CDR3 is 15 amino acids long. The V gene is TRBV20-1, the J gene TRBJ2-1, with TRBD1 matching 9 bases. The specimen was peripheral blood. The sequence was obtained from a man in his 70s with active or convalescent COVID-19. The DNA for the CDR3 is TGCAGTGCTAGTAAGGGGACAGGGATCCGCAATGAGCAGTTCTTC. The encoded protein is CSASKGTGIRNEQFF.